A single sample gave rise to the 20 T cell receptor beta chains below, sequenced in a study of blood T cell repertoires in COVID-19. Profiled with immunoSEQ multiplex PCR; TCRdb holds only in-frame clones, not every one. The sample lists 150,000 to 200,000 clones; 80% to 90% were seen once. The sequenced sample consisted of peripheral blood. Source of these receptors: a man younger than 40 with active or convalescent COVID-19.

V and J are TRBV7-3 and TRBJ1-2; possible D gene TRBD1, 6 bases. Germline CDR1 is SGHTA and CDR2 is FQGTGA. V lost 5 bases to trimming and J lost 7 bases, with 14 bases between them. The CDR3 runs 13 residues. CDR3 coding DNA: TGTGCCAGCAGCCCGGCAGGGGCGACTGGCTACACCTTC. Protein sequence: CASSPAGATGYTF. The full variable domain, its missing parts supplied by reference TRBV7-3 and TRBJ1-2, is GAGVSQTPSNKVTEKGKYVELRCDPISGHTALYWYRQSLGQGPEFLIYFQGTGAADDSGLPNDRFFAVRPEGSVSTLKIQRTERGDSAVYLCASSPAGATGYTFGSGTRLTVV.

The gene calls are TRBV5-1 and TRBJ1-5; D gene uncertain. Looked up from germline, CDR1 is SGHRS and CDR2 is YFSETQ. This CDR3 has 15 residues. Trimming cost V 0 bases and J 0 bases, with 7 bases left between them. CDR3 sequence reads: CASSLAGSSNQPQHF. The CDR3 DNA follows: TGCGCCAGCAGCTTGGCGGGGTCTAGCAATCAGCCCCAGCATTTT.

This sequence joins TRBV4-1 and TRBJ2-1, with D possibly matching TRBD1 (7 bases). The CDR3 consists of 15 residues. Trimming took 0 bases from V and 4 from J, leaving 10 bases between them. Germline V gene data show CDR1 as MGHRA and CDR2 as YSYEKL. The CDR3 is CASSQEGGQYNEQFF. The CDR3 nucleotides are TGCGCCAGCAGCCAAGAGGGGGGACAGTACAATGAGCAGTTCTTC.

The chain couples TRBV7-9 to TRBJ1-3; TRBD1 matches at 7 bases. The CDR3 is made up of 16 amino acids. Per germline, CDR1 SEHNR and CDR2 FQNEAQ (reference sequence). V lost 11 bases and J lost 0; bases outside the gene matches: 13. CDR3 sequence (DNA): TGTGCCGGGCGGGAACAGGGGACCTCCTCTGGAAACACCATATATTTT. Encoded protein: CAGREQGTSSGNTIYF.

The chain employs TRBV2 and TRBJ1-6; 11 nucleotides align to TRBD1. From germline, CDR1 is SNHLY and CDR2 FYNNEI. The CDR3 extends over 14 amino acids. The V gene end was trimmed by 4 bases and the J gene end by 10 bases; junction bases not matched to a gene: 3. CDR3 DNA sequence: TGTGCCAGCAGTGTGGGACAGGGGGTATCACCCCTCCACTTT. It codes for CASSVGQGVSPLHF.

The J gene is TRBJ2-7, the V gene TRBV5-4; TRBD2 agrees at 10 bases. Per the germline V gene, CDR1 is SGHNT and CDR2 is YYREEE (reference sequence). The trim removed 3 bases at V and 2 bases at J, leaving 8 bases unmatched. This CDR3 has 16 residues. The CDR3 nucleotides read TGTGCCAGCAGCTCCCAAATTAGCGGGAGGCCCTACGAGCAGTACTTC. It is translated as CASSSQISGRPYEQYF.

This clone was seen a few times. The V and J genes are TRBV11-3 and TRBJ2-7, with 11 bases identical to TRBD2. Trimming at V came to 4 bases and at J to 6 bases, leaving 11 bases not matched to a gene. Germline V gene lookup returns CDR1 SGHNT and CDR2 YENEEA. The CDR3 totals 16 residues. CDR3 region: CASSWGGLAATSEQYF. The CDR3 DNA follows: TGTGCCAGCAGCTGGGGGGGACTAGCGGCTACCTCCGAGCAGTACTTC.

The rearrangement joins TRBV6-5 to TRBJ2-2, with D possibly being TRBD1 (5 bases). V was trimmed by 6 bases and J by 1 base, leaving 6 bases between them. Germline assignment: CDR1 MNHEY and CDR2 SVGAGI. This CDR3 contains 13 residues. CDR3: CASSQGNTGELFF. The CDR3 nucleotides read TGTGCCAGCAGCCAGGGGAACACCGGGGAGCTGTTTTTT.

The chain carries TRBV29-1 and TRBJ2-7; TRBD1 aligns across 8 bases. V trimming: 1 base; J trimming: 1 base; junction bases outside the gene matches: 15. The germline gives CDR1 SQVTM, CDR2 ANQGSEA. This CDR3 spans 18 amino acids. The CDR3 is CSVEGGILQGDESYEQYF. The CDR3 DNA reads TGCAGCGTTGAAGGGGGGATATTACAGGGGGACGAGTCCTACGAGCAGTACTTC.

CDR3 in amino acids: CASSIQGVRGYTF. The CDR3 DNA reads TGTGCCAGCAGCATACAGGGGGTGAGAGGCTACACCTTC. The chain carries TRBV6-2 or TRBV6-3 and TRBJ1-2; 8 bases align to TRBD1. CDR3 length equals 13 residues. Trimming at V came to 6 bases and at J to 8 bases, leaving 8 bases not matched to a gene. Germline V CDR1 and CDR2: MNHEY, SVGEGT.

V gene TRBV6-5 combines with J gene TRBJ1-5; D uncertain. The germline V and J ends were trimmed by 8 bases and 0 bases, with 11 bases remaining between them. CDR1 MNHEY and CDR2 SVGAGI come from the germline V gene. The CDR3 consists of 14 residues. CDR3 nucleotides: TGTGCCAGCGCCAACACGATTAGCAATCAGCCCCAGCATTTT. Encoded protein: CASANTISNQPQHF.

The chain links TRBV2 to TRBJ2-2; D unresolved. The CDR3 contains 12 residues. V lost 1 base to trimming and J lost 7 bases, with 4 bases between them. The germline V gene has CDR1 SNHLY and CDR2 FYNNEI. CDR3 bases: TGTGCCAGCAGTGAAGGTATCGGGGAGCTGTTTTTT. It is translated as CASSEGIGELFF. The full variable domain, completed using reference TRBV2 and TRBJ2-2, is EPEVTQTPSHQVTQMGQEVILRCVPISNHLYFYWYRQILGQKVEFLVSFYNNEISEKSEIFDDQFSVERPDGSNFTLKIRSTKLEDSAMYFCASSEGIGELFFGEGSRLTVL.

The rearrangement joins TRBV18 to TRBJ1-6; TRBD1 agrees at 10 bases. After removal of 3 bases from V and 7 bases from J, the junction contained 12 bases not matched to a gene. The CDR3 has 18 amino acids. Germline CDR1 is KGHSH and CDR2 is LQKENI. The CDR3 coding sequence is TGTGCCAGCTCACCCCAAACCTATTGGGGACAGGGGAATTCACCCCTCCACTTT. Protein product: CASSPQTYWGQGNSPLHF.

The genes are TRBV19 and TRBJ1-2; 9 bases are shared with TRBD1. The CDR3 loop spans 15 amino acids. Germline CDR1 and CDR2: LNHDA and SQIVND (reference sequence). J lost 5 bases, V lost 5 bases, and 9 bases had no gene match. The CDR3 sequence is CASSGEQGAAYGYTF. In DNA, the CDR3 is TGTGCCAGTAGTGGCGAACAGGGGGCGGCTTATGGCTACACCTTC.

This clone was seen just once. V gene TRBV30 combines with J gene TRBJ2-7, with 7 positions matching TRBD2. CDR3 length equals 14 residues. Germline assignment: CDR1 GTSNPN and CDR2 SVGIG (reference sequence). V gave up 0 bases and J gave up 0 bases; unmatched junction bases: 2. The CDR3 spells CAWSVGGSSYEQYF. CDR3 bases: TGTGCCTGGAGTGTAGGCGGGAGCTCCTACGAGCAGTACTTC.

V and J are TRBV6-1 and TRBJ1-4, with 7 nucleotides matching TRBD1. The V and J ends lost 2 bases and 8 bases, in that order; junction bases with no gene match: 8. The CDR3 loop spans 15 amino acids. CDR1 and CDR2 from the germline V gene are MNHNS and SASEGT. In DNA, the CDR3 is TGTGCCAGCAGTGAAAATGGAGGGGGCCTCGAAAAACTGTTTTTT. It translates to CASSENGGGLEKLFF.

J is TRBJ1-2 and V is TRBV3-1 (or the pseudogene TRBV3-2); D gene unclear. There are 11 residues in the CDR3. Germline-derived CDR1 and CDR2 are LGHDT and YNNKEL (reference sequence). Trimming left V 8 bases short and J 7 bases short, with 11 bases between. In nucleotides, the CDR3 is TGTGCCAGCCAATCGGGTATTGGCTACACCTTC. This encodes CASQSGIGYTF.

The chain joins TRBV27 to TRBJ1-4, with a weak D call TRBD1 (6 bases). Germline lookup yields CDR1 MNHEY and CDR2 SMNVEV (reference sequence). The length of the CDR3 is 14 residues. V shed 6 bases and J shed 5 bases, with 13 bases lying between them. The CDR3 DNA sequence: TGTGCCAGCAGCGCAGGGGTGGGGAATGAAAAACTGTTTTTT. Its translation is CASSAGVGNEKLFF.

The V gene is TRBV5-1, the J gene TRBJ1-1; tentatively, D is TRBD1 (5 bases). This CDR3 spans 13 amino acids. Trimming took 1 base from V and 6 from J, leaving 10 bases between them. The V gene's germline CDR1 is SGHRS and CDR2 YFSETQ. CDR3 nucleotides: TGCGCCAGCAGCTTGACACAGGTAGCTGAAGCTTTCTTT. Translating it yields CASSLTQVAEAFF.

The CDR3 nucleotides are TGTGCCAGCTCACCAGGGACAGGTGAAGCTTTCTTT. Amino acids: CASSPGTGEAFF. The chain couples TRBV18 to TRBJ1-1; TRBD1 matches at 8 bases. Germline V lookup: CDR1 KGHSH, CDR2 LQKENI. The trim removed 2 bases at V and 7 bases at J, leaving 0 bases unmatched. CDR3 length: 12 amino acids.